Given below is one T cell receptor (beta chain) in context. What it binds is not known. The repertoire was sequenced with immunoSEQ multiplex PCR; TCRdb's copy has only in-frame clones and lacks some. The sample consists of 40,000 to 60,000 clones, roughly 75% of them appearing once. The CDR3 has 15 residues. Unmatched junction bases numbered 9, after V lost 8 bases and J lost 0 bases. Per the germline V gene, CDR1 is GTSNPN and CDR2 is SVGIG (reference sequence). The TCR-sequenced patients were a few responders to pembrolizumab. These data originate in a study of PD-1 blockade in mismatch repair-deficient tumors. Findings and limits, study-wide: Tumor-resident clones, often absent from pretreatment blood, expanded after pembrolizumab and then contracted.

The receptor's source is an adult with mismatch repair-deficient cancer. The chain employs TRBV30 and TRBJ2-2, with 7 nucleotides matching TRBD2. Sequencing was performed on peripheral blood, taken 4 weeks after starting pembrolizumab. The CDR3 coding sequence is TGTGCCCGCAGTGGGGCGGGGGCGAACACCGGGGAGCTGTTTTTT. Its protein product is CARSGAGANTGELFF.